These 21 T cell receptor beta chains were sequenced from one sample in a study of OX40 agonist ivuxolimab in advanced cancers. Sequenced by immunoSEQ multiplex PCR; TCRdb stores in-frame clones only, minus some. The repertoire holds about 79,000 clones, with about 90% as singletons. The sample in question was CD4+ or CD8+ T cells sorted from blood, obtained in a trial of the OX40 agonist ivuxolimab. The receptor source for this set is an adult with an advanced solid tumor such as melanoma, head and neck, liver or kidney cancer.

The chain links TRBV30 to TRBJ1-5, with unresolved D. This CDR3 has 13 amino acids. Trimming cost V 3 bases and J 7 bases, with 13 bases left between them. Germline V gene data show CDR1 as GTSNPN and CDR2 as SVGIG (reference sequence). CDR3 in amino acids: CAWRRPGGQPQHF. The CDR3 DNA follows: TGTGCCTGGAGACGACCCGGCGGGCAGCCCCAGCATTTT.

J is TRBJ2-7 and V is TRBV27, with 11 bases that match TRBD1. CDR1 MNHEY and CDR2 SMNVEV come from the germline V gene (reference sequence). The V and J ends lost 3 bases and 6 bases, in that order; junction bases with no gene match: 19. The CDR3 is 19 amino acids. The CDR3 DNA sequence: TGTGCCAGCAGTTTTGTGGGGGTACCGGGACAGGGGGTCGGTGTCGAGCAGTACTTC. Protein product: CASSFVGVPGQGVGVEQYF.

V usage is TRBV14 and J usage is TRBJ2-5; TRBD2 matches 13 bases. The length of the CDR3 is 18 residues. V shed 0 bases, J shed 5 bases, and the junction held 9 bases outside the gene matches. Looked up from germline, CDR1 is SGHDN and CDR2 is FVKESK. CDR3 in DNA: TGTGCCAGCAGCCAAGATGGGACTAGCGGGGTAAGCGTGGAGACCCAGTACTTC. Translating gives CASSQDGTSGVSVETQYF.

CDR3 loop: CASSGAGSNTGELFF. CDR3 DNA: TGTGCCAGCAGCGGTGCGGGTTCGAACACCGGGGAGCTGTTTTTT. The rearrangement uses TRBV9 and TRBJ2-2; a possible D gene is TRBD2 (5 bases). Germline CDR1 is SGDLS and CDR2 is YYNGEE. Trimming left V 3 bases short and J 0 bases short, with 9 bases between. This CDR3 is built from 15 residues. Full variable domain (outside the CDR3, taken from reference TRBV9 and TRBJ2-2): DSGVTQTPKHLITATGQRVTLRCSPRSGDLSVYWYQQSLDQGLQFLIQYYNGEERAKGNILERFSAQQFPDLHSELNLSSLELGDSALYFCASSGAGSNTGELFFGEGSRLTVL.

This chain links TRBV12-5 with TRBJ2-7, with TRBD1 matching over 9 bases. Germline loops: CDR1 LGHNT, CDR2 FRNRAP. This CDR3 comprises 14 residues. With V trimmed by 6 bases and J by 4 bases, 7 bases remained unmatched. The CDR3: CASGPGQGTYEQYF. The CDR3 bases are TGTGCTAGTGGCCCAGGACAGGGGACTTACGAGCAGTACTTC.

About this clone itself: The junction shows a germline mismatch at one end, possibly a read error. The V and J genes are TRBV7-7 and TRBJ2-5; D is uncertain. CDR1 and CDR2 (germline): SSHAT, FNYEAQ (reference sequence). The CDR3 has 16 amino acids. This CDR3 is CASSLGFSRFQETQYF. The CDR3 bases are TGTGCTAGCAGCTTAGGGTTTTCTAGGTTCCAAGAGACCCAGTACTTC.

CDR3 region: CASSFRDGTGELFF. The CDR3 nucleotides read TGCGCCAGCAGCTTCCGGGACGGGACCGGGGAGCTGTTTTTT. This chain connects TRBV5-1 to TRBJ2-2, with D tentatively TRBD1 or TRBD2 (5 bases each). This CDR3 region has 14 residues. Trimming took off 2 bases at V and 5 bases at J, with 10 bases between the two ends. Germline assignment: CDR1 SGHRS and CDR2 YFSETQ. Full variable domain (rest looked up from reference TRBV5-1 and TRBJ2-2): KAGVTQTPRYLIKTRGQQVTLSCSPISGHRSVSWYQQTPGQGLQFLFEYFSETQRNKGNFPGRFSGRQFSNSRSEMNVSTLELGDSALYLCASSFRDGTGELFFGEGSRLTVL.

DNA for the CDR3: TGTGCCAGCAGTTACTCTCCAAAGGCAGCCTACGAGCAGTACTTC. Translation gives CASSYSPKAAYEQYF. This chain uses TRBV6-5 with TRBJ2-7; no firm D call. CDR3 size: 15 residues. The germline gives CDR1 MNHEY, CDR2 SVGAGI. V gave up 0 bases and J gave up 2 bases, with 11 bases separating them.

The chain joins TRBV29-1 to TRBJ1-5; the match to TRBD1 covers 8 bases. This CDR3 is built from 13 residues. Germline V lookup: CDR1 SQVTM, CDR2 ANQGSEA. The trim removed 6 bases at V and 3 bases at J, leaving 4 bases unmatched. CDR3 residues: CSVQGADNQPQHF. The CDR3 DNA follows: TGCAGCGTGCAGGGGGCCGACAATCAGCCCCAGCATTTT.

The DNA of the CDR3 is TGTGCCAGCAGCCCACATGGCGATACGCAGTATTTT. It translates to CASSPHGDTQYF. The chain joins TRBV7-9 to TRBJ2-3, with D unclear. CDR3 length equals 12 residues. V shed 5 bases and J shed 6 bases, with 9 bases lying between them. Germline V gene data show CDR1 as SEHNR and CDR2 as FQNEAQ (reference sequence).

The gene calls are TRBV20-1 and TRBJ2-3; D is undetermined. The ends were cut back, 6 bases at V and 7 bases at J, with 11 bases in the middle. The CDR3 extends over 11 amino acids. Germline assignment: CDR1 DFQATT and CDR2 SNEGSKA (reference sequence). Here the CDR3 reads CSANQKNTQYF. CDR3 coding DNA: TGCAGTGCCAACCAAAAAAATACGCAGTATTTT.

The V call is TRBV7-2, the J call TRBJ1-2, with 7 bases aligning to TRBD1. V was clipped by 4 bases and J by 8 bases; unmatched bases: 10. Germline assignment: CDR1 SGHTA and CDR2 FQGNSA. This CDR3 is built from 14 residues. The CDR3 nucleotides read TGTGCCAGCAGCTCCGACAGGGCCCCTCGGGGCTACACCTTC. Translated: CASSSDRAPRGYTF.

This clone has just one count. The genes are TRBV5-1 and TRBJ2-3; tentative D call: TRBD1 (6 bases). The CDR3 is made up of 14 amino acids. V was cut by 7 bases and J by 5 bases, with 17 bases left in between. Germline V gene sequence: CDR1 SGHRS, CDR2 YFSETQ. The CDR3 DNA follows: TGCGCCAGCGGACCACAGTCGGGACAAGATACGCAGTATTTT. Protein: CASGPQSGQDTQYF.

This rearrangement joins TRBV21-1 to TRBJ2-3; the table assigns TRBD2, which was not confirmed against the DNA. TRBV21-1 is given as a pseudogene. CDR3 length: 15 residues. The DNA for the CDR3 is TGTGCCAGCAGCAAATCAACTAGCGGAACAGATACGCAGTATTTT. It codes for CASSKSTSGTDTQYF.

CDR3 sequence reads: CASSLGTSGRGADTQYF. CDR3 in DNA: TGTGCCAGCAGCCTTGGGACTAGCGGGAGGGGGGCAGATACGCAGTATTTT. This chain links TRBV7-3 with TRBJ2-3; 16 nucleotides match TRBD2. Germline CDR1 reads SGHTA; CDR2 reads FQGTGA. The CDR3 runs 17 residues. J gave up 4 bases and V 5 bases, and 6 bases lay outside the gene matches.

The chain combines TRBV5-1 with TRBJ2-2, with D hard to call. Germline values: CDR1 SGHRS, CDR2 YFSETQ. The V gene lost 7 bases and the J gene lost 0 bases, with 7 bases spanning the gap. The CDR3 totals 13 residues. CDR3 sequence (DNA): TGCGCCAGCGGGCAATCGAACACCGGGGAGCTGTTTTTT. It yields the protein CASGQSNTGELFF.

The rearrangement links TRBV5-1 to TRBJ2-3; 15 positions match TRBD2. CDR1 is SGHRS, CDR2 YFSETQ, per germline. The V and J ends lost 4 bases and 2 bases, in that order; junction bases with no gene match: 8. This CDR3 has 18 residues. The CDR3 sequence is CASSIGTSGRTFTDTQYF. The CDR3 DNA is TGCGCCAGCAGCATAGGGACTAGCGGGAGGACCTTCACAGATACGCAGTATTTT.

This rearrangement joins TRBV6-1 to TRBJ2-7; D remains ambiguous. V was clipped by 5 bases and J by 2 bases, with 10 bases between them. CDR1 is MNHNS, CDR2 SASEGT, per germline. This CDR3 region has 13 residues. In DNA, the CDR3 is TGTGCCAGCAGTCAGACTGCCACCTACGAGCAGTACTTC. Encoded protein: CASSQTATYEQYF.

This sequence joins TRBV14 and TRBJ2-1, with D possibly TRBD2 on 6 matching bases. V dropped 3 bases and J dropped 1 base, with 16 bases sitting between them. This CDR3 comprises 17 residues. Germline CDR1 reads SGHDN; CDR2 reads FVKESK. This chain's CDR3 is CASSQSASGWSYNEQFF. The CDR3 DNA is TGTGCCAGCAGCCAGAGCGCGAGCGGGTGGTCCTACAATGAGCAGTTCTTC.

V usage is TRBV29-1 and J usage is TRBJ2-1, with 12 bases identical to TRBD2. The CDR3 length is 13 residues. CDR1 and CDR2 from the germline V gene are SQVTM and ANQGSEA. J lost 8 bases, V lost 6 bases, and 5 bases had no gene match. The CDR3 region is CSVTGLAGDEQFF. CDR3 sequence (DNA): TGCAGCGTAACGGGACTAGCGGGCGATGAGCAGTTCTTC.

This CDR3 is CASSLPGAEGNTIYF. For the CDR3, the DNA is TGTGCCAGCAGTTTACCAGGGGCGGAAGGAAACACCATATATTTT. The rearrangement uses TRBV28 and TRBJ1-3, with a weak D call TRBD1 (6 bases). Trimming took off 2 bases at V and 4 bases at J, with 12 bases between the two ends. CDR1 MDHEN and CDR2 SYDVKM come from the germline V gene. The CDR3 is 15 amino acids.